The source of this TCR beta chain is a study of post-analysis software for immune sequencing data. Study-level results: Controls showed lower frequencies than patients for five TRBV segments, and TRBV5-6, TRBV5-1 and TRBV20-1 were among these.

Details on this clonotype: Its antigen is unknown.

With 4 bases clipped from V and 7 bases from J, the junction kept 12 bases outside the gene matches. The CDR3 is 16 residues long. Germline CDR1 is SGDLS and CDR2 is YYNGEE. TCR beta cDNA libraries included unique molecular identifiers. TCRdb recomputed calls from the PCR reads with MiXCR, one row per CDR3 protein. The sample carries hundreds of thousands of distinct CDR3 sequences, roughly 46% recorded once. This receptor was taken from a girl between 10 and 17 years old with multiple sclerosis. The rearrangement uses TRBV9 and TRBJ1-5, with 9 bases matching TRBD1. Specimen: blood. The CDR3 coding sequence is TGTGCCAGCAGCTCGAGTACAGGGGGCTCGGGACAGCCCCAGCATTTT. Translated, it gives CASSSSTGGSGQPQHF.